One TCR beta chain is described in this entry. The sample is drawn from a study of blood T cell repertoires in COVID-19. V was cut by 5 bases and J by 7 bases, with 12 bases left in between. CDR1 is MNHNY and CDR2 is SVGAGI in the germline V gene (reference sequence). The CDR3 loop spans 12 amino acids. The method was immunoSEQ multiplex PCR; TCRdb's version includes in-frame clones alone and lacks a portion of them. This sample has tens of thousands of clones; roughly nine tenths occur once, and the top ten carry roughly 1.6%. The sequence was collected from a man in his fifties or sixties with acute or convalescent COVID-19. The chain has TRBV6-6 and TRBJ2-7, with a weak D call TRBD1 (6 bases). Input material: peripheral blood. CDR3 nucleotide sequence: TGTGCCAGCAGTGGGGGCTCCGGAGAGCAGTACTTC. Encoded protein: CASSGGSGEQYF.